The sequence of this T cell receptor (beta chain) was determined in a study of cytomegalovirus exposure and HLA in healthy donors. The V gene end was trimmed by 3 bases and the J gene end by 1 base; junction bases not matched to a gene: 4. CDR3 length: 16 residues. Germline loops: CDR1 MNHEY, CDR2 SMNVEV (reference sequence). Study-wide results and limits: Per published accounts, TCR beta sequences correctly predicted the HLA-A and HLA-B alleles of most subjects.

On this clone: The antigen remains undetermined.

This PCR relied on a set of 60 Vbeta primers and 13 Jbeta primers. The protocol was immunoSEQ multiplex PCR, while the TCRdb copy is restricted to in-frame clones and leaves out a portion. The table lists around 67,000 clones, more than 80% of them singletons, with over 10% in the top ten. This chain connects TRBV27 to TRBJ2-2; 8 bases align to TRBD1. This clonotype originated in a woman aged 30 to 39 in good health and CMV-seropositive. The specimen sequenced was PBMCs. The CDR3 protein is CASSFRGPLNTGELFF. The DNA of the CDR3 is TGTGCCAGCAGTTTCAGGGGGCCCTTGAACACCGGGGAGCTGTTTTTT.